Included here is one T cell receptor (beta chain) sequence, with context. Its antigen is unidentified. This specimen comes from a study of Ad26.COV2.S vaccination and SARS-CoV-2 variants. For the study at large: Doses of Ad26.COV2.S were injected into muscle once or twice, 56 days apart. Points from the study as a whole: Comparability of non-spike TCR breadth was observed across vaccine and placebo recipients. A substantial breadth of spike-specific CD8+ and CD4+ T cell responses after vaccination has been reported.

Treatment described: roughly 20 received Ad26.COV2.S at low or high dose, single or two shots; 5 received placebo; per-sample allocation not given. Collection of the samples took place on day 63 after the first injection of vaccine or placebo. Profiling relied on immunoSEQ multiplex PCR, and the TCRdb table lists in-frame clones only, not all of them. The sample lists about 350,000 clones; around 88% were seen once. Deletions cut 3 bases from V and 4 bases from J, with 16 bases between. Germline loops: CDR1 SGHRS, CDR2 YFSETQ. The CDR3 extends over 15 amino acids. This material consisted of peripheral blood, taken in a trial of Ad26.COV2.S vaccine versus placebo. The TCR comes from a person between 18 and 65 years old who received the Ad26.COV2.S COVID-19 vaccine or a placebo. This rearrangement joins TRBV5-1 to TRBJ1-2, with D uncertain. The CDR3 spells CASSSGLPPGYGYTF. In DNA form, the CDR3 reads TGCGCCAGCAGCTCTGGACTTCCTCCGGGCTATGGCTACACCTTC.